These 27 T cell receptor beta chains were sequenced from one sample in a study of T cell responses to AZD1222 COVID-19 vaccine. Repertoires were generated with immunoSEQ multiplex PCR, while TCRdb's copy carries only in-frame clones and drops some. The table includes 100,000 to 150,000 clones, roughly 92% detected once. This specimen was peripheral blood, taken on day 0 of AZD1222 vaccination. These receptors all come from an adult in good health.

The rearrangement links TRBV7-9 to TRBJ1-6, with a weak D call TRBD1 (6 bases). This CDR3 has 16 amino acids. CDR1 and CDR2 from the germline V gene are SEHNR and FQNEAQ (reference sequence). V lost 1 base, J lost 3 bases, and 10 bases lay in between. The CDR3 spells CASSLEGVGYNSPLHF. The CDR3 region has the DNA TGTGCCAGCAGCTTAGAGGGGGTAGGCTATAATTCACCCCTCCACTTT.

V and J are TRBV7-2 and TRBJ2-3, with D perhaps given as TRBD1 or TRBD2 (5 bases each). The CDR3 has 17 amino acids. The germline gives CDR1 SGHTA, CDR2 FQGNSA. V lost 5 bases, J lost 3 bases, and 21 bases lay in between. The CDR3 sequence: CASSRYVVGEGTDTQYF. Here the CDR3 DNA reads TGTGCCAGCAGCCGTTACGTGGTGGGAGAGGGGACAGATACGCAGTATTTT.

This rearrangement joins TRBV19 to TRBJ2-7; weak D call: TRBD1 (5 bases). Germline assignment: CDR1 LNHDA and CDR2 SQIVND (reference sequence). This CDR3 comprises 15 residues. V lost 0 bases and J lost 2, with 11 bases in between. The CDR3 region has the DNA TGTGCCAGTAGTATAGAGCAGGGCGGTCCCTACGAGCAGTACTTC. Its translation: CASSIEQGGPYEQYF.

The V and J genes are TRBV5-1 and TRBJ2-5; a possible D gene is TRBD2 (6 bases). The CDR3 length is 13 residues. CDR1 is SGHRS and CDR2 is YFSETQ in the germline V gene. V was shortened by 3 bases and J by 5 bases, with 11 bases between the two germline ends. CDR3 DNA: TGCGCCAGCAGCTCTCCGGAGGGCGAGACCCAGTACTTC. It encodes CASSSPEGETQYF.

The DNA for the CDR3 is TGTGCCAGCAGCTCACCAGCGTTTGCAACTAATGAAAAACTGTTTTTT. Translation gives CASSSPAFATNEKLFF. The chain recombines TRBV7-8 with TRBJ1-4; D is unresolved. Trimming shortened V by 4 bases and J by 0 bases, and 12 bases separated the two germline ends. CDR1 is SGHVS and CDR2 is FQNEAQ in the germline V gene. The CDR3 is 16 residues long.

V usage is TRBV5-1 and J usage is TRBJ1-6; no reliable D call. The CDR3 contains 13 residues. V lost 0 bases, J lost 8 bases, and 6 bases lay in between. The germline gives CDR1 SGHRS, CDR2 YFSETQ. CDR3 residues: CASSLAMDSPLHF. The DNA for the CDR3 is TGCGCCAGCAGCTTGGCTATGGATTCACCCCTCCACTTT. Full variable domain (missing parts from reference TRBV5-1 and TRBJ1-6): KAGVTQTPRYLIKTRGQQVTLSCSPISGHRSVSWYQQTPGQGLQFLFEYFSETQRNKGNFPGRFSGRQFSNSRSEMNVSTLELGDSALYLCASSLAMDSPLHFGNGTRLTVT.

The chain couples TRBV5-4 to TRBJ1-4, with 7 bases aligning to TRBD1. V shed 4 bases and J 5 bases; nucleotides not matched to a gene: 11. There are 16 residues in the CDR3. Germline V lookup: CDR1 SGHNT, CDR2 YYREEE (reference sequence). The CDR3 region is CASSQRPGGTNEKLFF. The CDR3 DNA sequence: TGTGCCAGCAGCCAAAGACCAGGGGGTACAAATGAAAAACTGTTTTTT.

This chain links TRBV5-6 with TRBJ2-3; 12 bases map to TRBD2. Germline assignment: CDR1 SGHDT and CDR2 YYEEEE. J was trimmed by 1 base and V by 0 bases; bases with no gene match: 6. This CDR3 contains 18 residues. This chain's CDR3 is CASSLALAGGPGTDTQYF. The DNA of the CDR3 is TGTGCCAGCAGCTTGGCTCTAGCGGGAGGGCCGGGCACAGATACGCAGTATTTT. The complete variable domain, with remaining parts taken from reference TRBV5-6 and TRBJ2-3, reads DAGVTQSPTHLIKTRGQQVTLRCSPKSGHDTVSWYQQALGQGPQFIFQYYEEEERQRGNFPDRFSGHQFPNYSSELNVNALLLGDSALYLCASSLALAGGPGTDTQYFGPGTRLTVL.

This clone was observed a single time. The rearrangement joins TRBV6-6 to TRBJ1-5, with 10 bases aligning to TRBD1. Trimming at V came to 6 bases and at J to 5 bases, leaving 4 bases not matched to a gene. This CDR3 spans 14 amino acids. CDR1 is MNHNY and CDR2 is SVGAGI in the germline V gene (reference sequence). The CDR3 DNA is TGTGCCAGCAGGAGCGGACAGGGGGATCAGCCCCAGCATTTT. Its protein product is CASRSGQGDQPQHF.

The chain carries TRBV27 and TRBJ2-3; 14 bases line up with TRBD2. The V gene's germline CDR1 is MNHEY and CDR2 SMNVEV (reference sequence). V dropped 6 bases and J dropped 4; count of bases not matched to a gene: 6. This CDR3 is built from 16 residues. CDR3 sequence (DNA): TGTGCCAGCAGCTTCCGACTAGCGGGGGGGGCAGATACGCAGTATTTT. This gives the protein CASSFRLAGGADTQYF.

The chain couples TRBV5-4 to TRBJ2-5; 8 bases are shared with TRBD1. In germline, CDR1 is SGHNT, CDR2 YYREEE (reference sequence). This CDR3 is 14 amino acids long. V lost 2 bases to trimming and J lost 1 base; unmatched junction nucleotides: 1. In DNA, the CDR3 is TGTGCCAGCAGCTTTACAGGGGGCCAAGAGACCCAGTACTTC. Protein product: CASSFTGGQETQYF.

This clone has just a few counts. The V call is TRBV25-1, the J call TRBJ1-2; D gene unclear. V lost 10 bases and J 2 bases, leaving 11 bases between the germline ends. The germline V gene encodes CDR1 MGHDK and CDR2 SYGVNS. This CDR3 comprises 12 residues. The CDR3 reads CATQDRNYGYTF. The DNA of the CDR3 is TGTGCCACCCAAGATCGCAACTATGGCTACACCTTC.

The rearrangement uses TRBV5-5 and TRBJ1-1; D remains ambiguous. The CDR3 is 15 amino acids. Trimming pared 1 base from V and 0 bases from J, leaving 10 bases between. Looked up from germline, CDR1 is SGHKS and CDR2 is YYEKEE (reference sequence). The CDR3 bases are TGTGCCAGCAGCTTGCGCCAGAGCATGAACACTGAAGCTTTCTTT. It translates to CASSLRQSMNTEAFF.

The V gene is TRBV4-3, the J gene TRBJ2-7; possibly TRBD1 for D (5 bases). The CDR3 extends over 17 amino acids. Germline CDR1 LGHNA, CDR2 YSLEER. The V and J ends lost 0 bases and 0 bases respectively, with 15 bases between them. The CDR3 DNA is TGCGCCAGCAGCCAAGATGGTAGGGGCCCCAACTCCTACGAGCAGTACGTC. Translation: CASSQDGRGPNSYEQYV.

The chain couples TRBV2 to TRBJ2-1; TRBD2 matches at 9 bases. CDR1 and CDR2 (germline): SNHLY, FYNNEI. With 6 bases clipped from V and 6 bases from J, the junction kept 9 bases outside the gene matches. This CDR3 is 15 amino acids long. CDR3 in DNA: TGTGCCAGCAGCCCTCGACTAGCGGTACTCAATGAGCAGTTCTTC. Translated: CASSPRLAVLNEQFF.

This chain joins TRBV5-6 and TRBJ1-6; a weak D match, TRBD1 (5 bases). This CDR3 has 16 amino acids. Germline CDR1 SGHDT, CDR2 YYEEEE. The V gene lost 3 bases and the J gene lost 0 bases, with 10 bases spanning the gap. CDR3 amino acids: CASSSDSLSYNSPLHF. CDR3 DNA sequence: TGTGCCAGCAGCTCCGACAGCCTCTCCTATAATTCACCCCTCCACTTT.

The chain combines TRBV7-3 with TRBJ1-4; 7 nucleotides line up with TRBD1. The junction had 8 bases not matched to a gene; V was cut back by 5 bases and J by 5 bases. The CDR3 has 15 amino acids. Germline V gene lookup returns CDR1 SGHTA and CDR2 FQGTGA. The CDR3 reads CASSPGQVGNEKLFF. For the CDR3, the DNA is TGTGCCAGCAGCCCAGGACAGGTAGGGAATGAAAAACTGTTTTTT.

The gene calls are TRBV5-5 and TRBJ1-4, with 9 bases identical to TRBD1. Per the germline V gene, CDR1 is SGHKS and CDR2 is YYEKEE (reference sequence). V was pared by 4 bases and J by 8 bases, with 9 bases of the junction left unmatched. This CDR3 comprises 15 residues. CDR3 region: CASSRGGTGYEKLFF. CDR3 bases: TGTGCCAGCAGCCGCGGAGGGACAGGGTACGAAAAACTGTTTTTT.

The rearrangement uses TRBV18 and TRBJ1-1; TRBD1 is a possible D gene (6 bases). Trimming stripped 4 bases from V and 4 bases from J, with 16 bases between. Germline values: CDR1 KGHSH, CDR2 LQKENI. This CDR3 spans 15 amino acids. The CDR3 region is CASSLPQGFGTEAFF. The CDR3 region has the DNA TGTGCCAGCTCACTACCGCAGGGGTTTGGCACTGAAGCTTTCTTT.

The V call is TRBV19, the J call TRBJ1-2; D ambiguous. There are 12 residues in the CDR3. Germline CDR1 LNHDA, CDR2 SQIVND (reference sequence). Between the trimmed V and J ends, which lost 4 bases and 8 bases, there was a span of 11 bases. The CDR3 nucleotides are TGTGCCAGTAGTACCTTACTCGGGGGCTACACCTTC. This codes for CASSTLLGGYTF.

This chain joins TRBV18 and TRBJ2-5; perhaps TRBD2 as D (5 bases). V lost 2 bases and J lost 2, with 12 bases in between. The CDR3 is made up of 15 amino acids. Germline V CDR1 and CDR2: KGHSH, LQKENI. The CDR3 DNA is TGTGCCAGCTCACCATCTTCCCCGGGACAAGAGACCCAGTACTTC. It specifies CASSPSSPGQETQYF.

This clone was recorded only once. The CDR3 reads CASRGPKYTGELFF. In DNA form, the CDR3 reads TGTGCCAGCAGGGGGCCGAAGTACACCGGGGAGCTGTTTTTT. J is TRBJ2-2 and V is TRBV6-5, with D tentatively TRBD1 (5 bases). This CDR3 has 14 residues. The V and J ends lost 6 bases and 3 bases respectively, with 11 bases between them. The germline CDR1 and CDR2 sequences are MNHEY and SVGAGI.

The V gene is TRBV7-3, the J gene TRBJ2-5; D call uncertain. Germline CDR1 and CDR2: SGHTA and FQGTGA. The V gene lost 1 base and the J gene lost 4 bases, with 4 bases spanning the gap. The CDR3 has 12 amino acids. The CDR3 sequence is CASSLIGETQYF. DNA of the CDR3: TGTGCCAGCAGCTTAATCGGAGAGACCCAGTACTTC.

The gene calls are TRBV28 and TRBJ1-2, with 7 bases lining up with TRBD1. The junction had 8 bases not matched to a gene; V was cut back by 5 bases and J by 5 bases. This CDR3 contains 14 residues. Germline V lookup: CDR1 MDHEN, CDR2 SYDVKM. This CDR3 reads CASSPSGRGYGYTF. CDR3 coding DNA: TGTGCCAGCAGTCCCTCGGGCAGGGGGTATGGCTACACCTTC.

This chain connects TRBV5-1 to TRBJ2-2, with 10 bases lining up with TRBD2. The CDR3 extends over 16 amino acids. The V and J ends lost 4 bases and 5 bases, in that order; junction bases with no gene match: 8. Germline loops: CDR1 SGHRS, CDR2 YFSETQ. CDR3 sequence: CASSQAVAGGTGELFF. For the CDR3, the DNA is TGCGCCAGCAGCCAAGCAGTAGCGGGAGGTACCGGGGAGCTGTTTTTT.

CDR3 in amino acids: CASRDVGQALTEAFF. The CDR3 DNA reads TGTGCCAGCAGAGACGTGGGACAGGCTCTCACTGAAGCTTTCTTT. The chain joins TRBV2 to TRBJ1-1; 8 bases match TRBD1. From germline, CDR1 is SNHLY and CDR2 FYNNEI. The CDR3 is 15 residues long. J was trimmed by 4 bases and V by 6 bases; bases with no gene match: 10.

The chain recombines TRBV7-9 with TRBJ2-3, with D uncertain. Germline V gene data show CDR1 as SEHNR and CDR2 as FQNEAQ (reference sequence). Trimming removed 2 bases from V and 6 bases from J, with 6 bases in between. CDR3 length: 12 residues. In DNA, the CDR3 is TGTGCCAGCAGCTTAATTTCGGATACGCAGTATTTT. Translation gives CASSLISDTQYF.